The sequence of this T cell receptor beta chain was determined in a study of cytomegalovirus exposure and HLA in healthy donors. General study results and limits: Earlier analysis looked at TCR beta V segments, and most were productive about 87% or about 30% of the time. The authors later linked a missense DCLRE1C variant to TCR beta V- and J-gene trimming.

V lost 3 bases and J 2 bases, leaving 5 bases between the germline ends. Germline lookup yields CDR1 MDHEN and CDR2 SYDVKM. The CDR3 sequence is 13 residues long. With regard to this clone: Its antigen remains unknown.

Researchers ran the PCR with 60 Vbeta and 13 Jbeta primers. Produced via immunoSEQ multiplex PCR; TCRdb's table is partial and in-frame only. The table lists about 160,000 clones, roughly three quarters of them singletons. This clonotype was obtained from a human donor in good health. V and J are TRBV28 and TRBJ2-1; D is unresolved. The sample taken for sequencing was PBMCs. CDR3 nucleotide sequence: TGTGCCAGCAGTTTCCGGGCCTACAATGAGCAGTTCTTC. Translating it yields CASSFRAYNEQFF. The whole variable domain, remainder taken from reference TRBV28 and TRBJ2-1, is DVKVTQSSRYLVKRTGEKVFLECVQDMDHENMFWYRQDPGLGLRLIYFSYDVKMKEKGDIPEGYSVSREKKERFSLILESASTNQTSMYLCASSFRAYNEQFFGPGTRLTVL.